This is a list of T cell receptor beta chains from one sample in a study of T cells in Graves' hyperthyroidism and ophthalmopathy. MiXCR was run by TCRdb on the multiplex PCR reads, yielding one entry per CDR3 protein. This table holds fewer than 800,000 distinct CDR3 sequences, about 15% found once. The sample was blood. These receptors all come from a man aged 18 to 30 with Graves' hyperthyroidism. The CDR3 runs from the conserved cysteine through the conserved F or W. A D gene is named only where the DNA matches it firmly. Clone sizes are given selectively: once, few, many, or a class where the clone is expanded.

TRBV5-1,-,TRBD1,TRBJ2-7,CASSSSTGSYEQYF,TGCGCCAGCAGCTCCTCGACAGGGAGTTACGAGCAGTACTTC
TRBV20-1,many,TRBD2,TRBJ2-3,CSAQSRDRRLAGTDTQYF,TGCAGTGCACAATCTCGGGACAGACGACTAGCGGGCACAGATACGCAGTATTTT
TRBV7-9,-,TRBD2,TRBJ2-1,CASSPTSGSSYEQFF,TGTGCCAGCAGTCCGACTAGCGGGAGCTCCTACGAGCAGTTCTTC
TRBV5-5,many,-,TRBJ1-2,CASSLGHTGLLHGYTF,TGTGCCAGCAGCTTGGGTCATACGGGGTTGTTACATGGCTACACCTTC
TRBV20-1,many,-,TRBJ2-7,CSAIPPSTTRNEQYF,TGCAGTGCTATCCCCCCCTCAACCACGAGGAACGAGCAGTACTTC
TRBV7-3,-,TRBD1,TRBJ2-1,CASSLFARGTSSYNEQFF,TGTGCCAGCAGCTTATTCGCCAGGGGGACGAGCTCCTACAATGAGCAGTTCTTC
TRBV7-6,-,TRBD1,TRBJ2-7,CASSPHYGTGPTLGSYEQYF,TGTGCCAGCAGCCCCCATTATGGGACAGGCCCTACCTTGGGATCCTACGAGCAGTACTTC
TRBV6-1,-,TRBD1,TRBJ1-6,CASSRPGTGNSPLHF,TGTGCCAGCAGTAGGCCCGGGACAGGGAATTCACCCCTCCACTTT
TRBV9,many,-,TRBJ2-1,CASSVSGLPYNEQFF,TGTGCCAGCAGCGTATCGGGACTCCCCTACAATGAGCAGTTCTTC
TRBV11-2,many,TRBD1,TRBJ2-5,CASSSPWDREETQYF,TGTGCCAGCAGCTCCCCCTGGGACAGGGAAGAGACCCAGTACTTC
TRBV20-1,-,-,TRBJ2-7,CSARQGPNYEQYF,TGCAGTGCTAGACAGGGACCGAACTACGAGCAATACTTC
TRBV2,once,TRBD1,TRBJ1-1,CADHTATGVGTEAFF,TGTGCCGATCATACCGCTACAGGGGTAGGCACTGAAGCTTTCTTT
TRBV6-1,-,-,TRBJ1-5,CASTFRRVQPQHF,TGTGCCAGCACCTTCCGGCGGGTCCAGCCCCAGCATTTT
TRBV28,-,TRBD1,TRBJ2-7,CASTLRGTGRYEQYF,TGTGCCAGCACCCTACGGGGGACAGGGCGATACGAGCAGTACTTC
TRBV3-1,many,-,TRBJ1-2,CASSQGAQPIYGYTF,TGTGCCAGCAGCCAGGGGGCGCAACCTATCTATGGCTACACCTTC
TRBV20-1,many,-,TRBJ2-3,CSARTTDTQYF,TGCAGTGCTAGGACCACAGATACGCAGTATTTT
TRBV5-6,-,TRBD2,TRBJ2-1,CASSPLGLAGVVEQFF,TGTGCCAGCAGCCCTCTGGGCCTAGCGGGAGTAGTTGAGCAGTTCTTC
TRBV11-2,many,-,TRBJ2-1,CASSPGGGEQFF,TGTGCCAGCAGCCCGGGGGGCGGTGAGCAGTTCTTC
TRBV29-1,many,-,TRBJ2-7,CSALSRSYEQYF,TGCAGCGCTCTCAGCCGCTCCTACGAGCAGTACTTC
TRBV9,-,-,TRBJ2-7,CASSVAPQVSSYEQYF,TGTGCCAGCAGCGTAGCCCCGCAGGTTAGCTCCTACGAGCAGTACTTC
TRBV25-1,few,-,TRBJ1-5,CASSMAGANQPQHF,TGTGCCAGCAGCATGGCAGGAGCTAATCAGCCCCAGCATTTT
TRBV24-1,few,TRBD2,TRBJ2-6,CATSGGGWSSGANVLTF,TGTGCCACCAGTGGGGGGGGATGGTCCTCTGGGGCCAACGTCCTGACTTTC
TRBV5-6,many,TRBD2,TRBJ2-7,CASSFGLAGGEQYF,TGTGCCAGCAGCTTTGGACTAGCGGGAGGCGAGCAGTACTTC
TRBV28,many,-,TRBJ2-1,CASSRESEDDEQFF,TGTGCCAGCAGTCGCGAGTCCGAGGACGATGAGCAGTTCTTC
TRBV19,once,-,TRBJ2-7,CASSIGHGGEQYF,TGTGCCAGTAGTATCGGGCATGGTGGGGAGCAGTACTTC
TRBV7-3,few,-,TRBJ2-7,CASSPRPGYEQYF,TGTGCCAGCAGCCCCCGCCCTGGCTACGAGCAGTACTTC
TRBV6-1,few,-,TRBJ2-5,CASSEVGRETQYF,TGTGCCAGCAGTGAAGTCGGGAGAGAGACCCAGTACTTC
TRBV20-1,many,TRBD2,TRBJ2-7,CSARDNRLAGEAPYEQYF,TGCAGTGCTAGAGATAACAGACTAGCGGGAGAAGCGCCCTACGAGCAGTACTTC
TRBV19,-,TRBD1,TRBJ1-1,CASSRDRENTEAFF,TGTGCCAGTAGTAGGGACAGGGAAAACACTGAAGCTTTCTTT
TRBV20-1,-,-,TRBJ1-5,CSARDRAGGNQPQHF,TGCAGTGCTAGAGATAGGGCAGGGGGCAATCAGCCCCAGCATTTT
TRBV5-5,few,-,TRBJ2-7,CASSFIPAASYEQYF,TGTGCCAGCAGCTTTATCCCCGCCGCCTCCTACGAGCAGTACTTC
TRBV15,few,-,TRBJ1-2,CATSRRQYGYTF,TGTGCCACCAGCAGAAGACAATATGGCTACACCTTC
TRBV20-1,many,-,TRBJ2-5,CSARDIRQPTQETQYF,TGCAGTGCTAGAGACATTCGACAGCCGACCCAAGAGACCCAGTACTTC
TRBV7-6,-,-,TRBJ2-7,CASSSEGASTCEQYF,TGTGCCAGCAGCTCGGAGGGAGCTTCTACCTGCGAGCAGTACTTC
TRBV18,few,TRBD1,TRBJ2-1,CASSPGTGLYNEQFF,TGTGCCAGCTCACCCGGGACAGGGCTCTACAATGAGCAGTTCTTC
TRBV7-3,few,-,TRBJ1-5,CASSLIPDQPQHF,TGTGCCAGCAGCTTAATACCGGATCAGCCCCAGCATTTT
TRBV20-1,many,-,TRBJ2-1,CSARGPHNEQFF,TGCAGTGCTAGGGGACCTCATAATGAGCAGTTCTTC
TRBV11-2,many,TRBD2,TRBJ2-1,CASSSTSGDNEQFF,TGTGCCAGCAGCTCTACTAGCGGAGACAATGAGCAGTTCTTC
TRBV27,-,-,TRBJ2-1,CASRAKPQGYKQFF,TGTGCCAGCAGAGCAAAACCTCAGGGTTATAAGCAGTTCTTC
TRBV27,many,TRBD1,TRBJ1-1,CASTWGGTGGGTEAFF,TGTGCCAGCACCTGGGGAGGTACAGGGGGAGGAACTGAAGCTTTCTTT
TRBV5-1,many,TRBD2,TRBJ2-7,CASSLRSSGRAYEQYF,TGCGCCAGCAGCTTGCGCAGTAGCGGGAGGGCCTACGAGCAGTACTTC
TRBV28,many,TRBD1,TRBJ2-2,CASSHGQGILVYTGELFF,TGTGCCAGCAGCCATGGACAGGGGATATTAGTGTACACCGGGGAGCTGTTTTTT
TRBV15,many,TRBD1,TRBJ2-7,CATSSDRGSYEQYF,TGTGCCACCAGCAGTGACAGGGGGAGCTACGAGCAGTACTTC